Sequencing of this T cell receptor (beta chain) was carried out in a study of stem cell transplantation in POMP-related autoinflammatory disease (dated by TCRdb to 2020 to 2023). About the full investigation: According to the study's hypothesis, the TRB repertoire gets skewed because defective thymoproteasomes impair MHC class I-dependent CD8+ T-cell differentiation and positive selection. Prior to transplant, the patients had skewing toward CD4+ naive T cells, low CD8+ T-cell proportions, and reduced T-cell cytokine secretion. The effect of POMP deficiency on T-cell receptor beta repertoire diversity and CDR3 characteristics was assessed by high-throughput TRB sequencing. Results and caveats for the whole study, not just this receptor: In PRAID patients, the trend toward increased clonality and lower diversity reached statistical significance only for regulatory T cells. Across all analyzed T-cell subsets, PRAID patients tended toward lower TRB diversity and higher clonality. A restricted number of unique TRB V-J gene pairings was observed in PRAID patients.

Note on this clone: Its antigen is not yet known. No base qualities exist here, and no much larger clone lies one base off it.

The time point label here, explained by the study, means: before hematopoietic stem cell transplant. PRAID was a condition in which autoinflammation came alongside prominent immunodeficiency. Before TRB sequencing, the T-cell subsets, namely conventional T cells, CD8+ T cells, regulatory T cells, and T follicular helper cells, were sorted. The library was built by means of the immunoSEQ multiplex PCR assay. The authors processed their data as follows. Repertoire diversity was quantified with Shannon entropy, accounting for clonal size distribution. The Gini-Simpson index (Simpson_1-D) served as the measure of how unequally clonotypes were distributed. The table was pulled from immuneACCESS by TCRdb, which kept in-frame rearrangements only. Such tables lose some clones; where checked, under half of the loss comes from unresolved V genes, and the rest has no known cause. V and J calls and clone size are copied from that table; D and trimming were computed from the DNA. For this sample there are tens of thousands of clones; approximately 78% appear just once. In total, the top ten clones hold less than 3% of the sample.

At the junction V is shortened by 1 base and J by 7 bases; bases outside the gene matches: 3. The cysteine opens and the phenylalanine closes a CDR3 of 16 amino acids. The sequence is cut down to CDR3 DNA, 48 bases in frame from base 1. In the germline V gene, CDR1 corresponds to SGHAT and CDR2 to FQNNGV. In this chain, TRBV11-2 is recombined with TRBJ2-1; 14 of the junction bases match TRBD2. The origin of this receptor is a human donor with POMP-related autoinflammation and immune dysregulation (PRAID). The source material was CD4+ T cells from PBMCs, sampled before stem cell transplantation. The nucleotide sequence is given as TGTGCCAGCAGCTTAGGAGGGACTAGCGGGAGTAATGAGCAGTTCTTC. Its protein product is CASSLGGTSGSNEQFF. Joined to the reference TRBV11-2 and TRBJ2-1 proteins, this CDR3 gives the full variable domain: EAGVAQSPRYKIIEKRQSVAFWCNPISGHATLYWYQQILGQGPKLLIQFQNNGVVDDSQLPKDRFSAERLKGVDSTLKIQPAKLEDSAVYLCASSLGGTSGSNEQFFGPGTRLTVL.